This T cell receptor beta chain was recovered during a study of T-cell reconstitution after alpha-beta-depleted transplantation in children. This clonotype was detected ten times or more. Its antigen is as yet unknown. Study outcomes and limitations: Newly generated T cells supplied most T-cell counts and diversity one year post-transplant.

Molecular barcoding with unique molecular identifiers was used for the TCRbeta library. TCRdb called the PCR reads again in MiXCR, with one record for every CDR3 protein. This table has fewer than 1 million distinct CDR3 sequences, 16% appearing once. This sample comprised PBMCs, mostly from graft donor cells, obtained 360 days after TCRalphabeta/CD19-depleted stem cell transplant. This TCR came from a male patient aged 5 to 17 who had a stem cell transplant for acute lymphoblastic leukemia, so the T cells may come from the graft donor.

The CDR3 nucleotides read TGTGCCATCAGGCAGAACACTGAAGCTTTCTTT. This encodes CAIRQNTEAFF. The rearrangement uses TRBV10-3 and TRBJ1-1; D call uncertain. V was pared by 6 bases and J by 1 base, with 3 bases between. The germline V gene has CDR1 ENHRY and CDR2 SYGVKD. The CDR3 covers 11 residues.